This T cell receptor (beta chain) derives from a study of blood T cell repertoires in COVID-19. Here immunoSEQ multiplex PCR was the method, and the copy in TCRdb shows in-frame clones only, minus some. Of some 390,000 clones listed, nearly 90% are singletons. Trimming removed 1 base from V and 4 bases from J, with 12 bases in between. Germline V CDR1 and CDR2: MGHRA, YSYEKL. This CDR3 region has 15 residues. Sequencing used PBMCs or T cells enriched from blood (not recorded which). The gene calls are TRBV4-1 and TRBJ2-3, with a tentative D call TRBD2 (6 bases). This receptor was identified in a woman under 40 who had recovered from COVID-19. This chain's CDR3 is CASSQVAGWADTQYF. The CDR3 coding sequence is TGCGCCAGCAGCCAAGTTGCGGGGTGGGCAGATACGCAGTATTTT.